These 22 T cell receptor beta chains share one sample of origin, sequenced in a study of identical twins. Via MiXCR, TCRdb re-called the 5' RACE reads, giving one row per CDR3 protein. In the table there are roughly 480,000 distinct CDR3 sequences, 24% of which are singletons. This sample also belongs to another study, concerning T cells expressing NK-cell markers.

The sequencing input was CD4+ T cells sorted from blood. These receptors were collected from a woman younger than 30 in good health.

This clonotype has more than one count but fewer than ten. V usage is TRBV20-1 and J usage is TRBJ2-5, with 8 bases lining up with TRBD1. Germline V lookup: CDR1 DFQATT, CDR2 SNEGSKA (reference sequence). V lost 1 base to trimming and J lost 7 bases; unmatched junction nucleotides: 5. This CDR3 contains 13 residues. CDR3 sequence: CSARGQGAGTQYF. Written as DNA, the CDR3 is TGCAGTGCTAGAGGCCAGGGGGCGGGGACCCAGTACTTC.

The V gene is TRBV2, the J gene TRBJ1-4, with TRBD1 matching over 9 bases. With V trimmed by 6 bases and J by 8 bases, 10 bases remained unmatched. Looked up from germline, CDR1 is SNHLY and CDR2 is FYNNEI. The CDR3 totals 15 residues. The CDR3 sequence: CASRRTGVGREKLFF. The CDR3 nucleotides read TGTGCCAGCAGGAGGACAGGGGTCGGTCGGGAAAAACTGTTTTTT.

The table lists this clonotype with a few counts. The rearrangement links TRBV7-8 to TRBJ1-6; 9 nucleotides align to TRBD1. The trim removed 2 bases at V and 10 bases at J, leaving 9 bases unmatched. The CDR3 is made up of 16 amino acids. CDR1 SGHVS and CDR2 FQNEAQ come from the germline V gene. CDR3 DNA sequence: TGTGCCAGCAGCTTAACCCCGGGACAGGGAGAATCACCCCTCCACTTT. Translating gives CASSLTPGQGESPLHF.

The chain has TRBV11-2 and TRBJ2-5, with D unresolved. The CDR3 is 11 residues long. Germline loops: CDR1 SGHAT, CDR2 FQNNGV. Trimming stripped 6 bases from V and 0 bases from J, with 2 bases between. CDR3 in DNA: TGTGCCAGCAGGCACCAAGAGACCCAGTACTTC. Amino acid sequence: CASRHQETQYF.

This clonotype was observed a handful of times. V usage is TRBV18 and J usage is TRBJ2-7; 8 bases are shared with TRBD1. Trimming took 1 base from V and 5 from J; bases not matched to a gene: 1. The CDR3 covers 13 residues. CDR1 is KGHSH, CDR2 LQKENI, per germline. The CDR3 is CASSPRTGNEQYF. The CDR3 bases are TGTGCCAGCTCACCACGGACAGGGAACGAGCAGTACTTC.

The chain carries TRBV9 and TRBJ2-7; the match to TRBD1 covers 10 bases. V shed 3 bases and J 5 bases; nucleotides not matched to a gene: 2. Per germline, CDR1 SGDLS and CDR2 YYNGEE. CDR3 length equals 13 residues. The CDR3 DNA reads TGTGCCAGCAGCGGACAGGGGGCCAACGAGCAGTACTTC. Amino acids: CASSGQGANEQYF.

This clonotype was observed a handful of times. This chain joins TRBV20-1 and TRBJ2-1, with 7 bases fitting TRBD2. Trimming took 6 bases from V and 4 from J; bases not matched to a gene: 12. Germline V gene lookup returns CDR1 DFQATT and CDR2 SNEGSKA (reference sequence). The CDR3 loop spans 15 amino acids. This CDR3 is CSAKLAWKGYNEQFF. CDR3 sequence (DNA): TGCAGTGCCAAACTAGCGTGGAAAGGGTACAATGAGCAGTTCTTC.

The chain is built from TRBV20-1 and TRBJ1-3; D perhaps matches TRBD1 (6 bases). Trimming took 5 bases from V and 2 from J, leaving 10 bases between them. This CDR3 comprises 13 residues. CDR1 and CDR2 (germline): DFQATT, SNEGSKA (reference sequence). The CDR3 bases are TGCAGTGCTTTGCAGGGGACTGGAAACACCATATATTTT. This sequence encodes CSALQGTGNTIYF.

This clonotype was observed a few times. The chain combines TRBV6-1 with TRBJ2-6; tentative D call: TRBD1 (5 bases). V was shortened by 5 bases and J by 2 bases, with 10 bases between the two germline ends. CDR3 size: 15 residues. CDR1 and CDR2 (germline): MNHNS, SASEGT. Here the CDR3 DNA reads TGTGCCAGCAGTCGACAGACCCCTGGGGCCAACGTCCTGACTTTC. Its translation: CASSRQTPGANVLTF.

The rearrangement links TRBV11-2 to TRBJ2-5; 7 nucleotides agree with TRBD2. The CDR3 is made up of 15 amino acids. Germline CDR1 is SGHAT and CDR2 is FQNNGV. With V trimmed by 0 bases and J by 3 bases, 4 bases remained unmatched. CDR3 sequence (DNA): TGTGCCAGCAGCTTAGAACTAGCGACAAAAGAGACCCAGTACTTC. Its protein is CASSLELATKETQYF.

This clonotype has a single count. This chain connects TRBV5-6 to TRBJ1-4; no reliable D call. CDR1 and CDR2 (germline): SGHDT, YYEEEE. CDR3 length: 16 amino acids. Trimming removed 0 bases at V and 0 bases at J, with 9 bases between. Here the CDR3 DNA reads TGTGCCAGCAGCTTGGGAGAGGAGGCAACTAATGAAAAACTGTTTTTT. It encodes CASSLGEEATNEKLFF. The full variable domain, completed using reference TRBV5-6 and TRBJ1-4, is DAGVTQSPTHLIKTRGQQVTLRCSPKSGHDTVSWYQQALGQGPQFIFQYYEEEERQRGNFPDRFSGHQFPNYSSELNVNALLLGDSALYLCASSLGEEATNEKLFFGSGTQLSVL.

CDR3 sequence: CASRNSGENIQYF. In DNA, the CDR3 is TGTGCCAGCAGAAATAGCGGGGAGAACATTCAGTACTTC. This sequence joins TRBV12-3 or TRBV12-4 and TRBJ2-4, with 8 bases aligning to TRBD2. The CDR3 is 13 amino acids. The V and J ends lost 6 bases and 7 bases, in that order; junction bases with no gene match: 5.

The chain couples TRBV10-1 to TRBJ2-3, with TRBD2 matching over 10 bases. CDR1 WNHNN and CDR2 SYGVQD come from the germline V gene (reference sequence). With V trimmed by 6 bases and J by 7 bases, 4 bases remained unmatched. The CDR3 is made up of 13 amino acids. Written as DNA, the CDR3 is TGCGCCAGCAGGCCTAGCGGGGGTCATACGCAGTATTTT. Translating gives CASRPSGGHTQYF.

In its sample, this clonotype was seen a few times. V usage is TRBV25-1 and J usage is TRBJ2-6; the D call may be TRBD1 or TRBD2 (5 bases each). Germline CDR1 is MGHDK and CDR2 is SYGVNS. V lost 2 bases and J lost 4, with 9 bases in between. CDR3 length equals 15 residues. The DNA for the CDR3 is TGTGCCAGCAGTGAAGGGGGATCCGGGGCCAACGTCCTGACTTTC. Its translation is CASSEGGSGANVLTF. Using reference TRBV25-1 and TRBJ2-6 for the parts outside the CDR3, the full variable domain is EADIYQTPRYLVIGTGKKITLECSQTMGHDKMYWYQQDPGMELHLIHYSYGVNSTEKGDLSSESTVSRIRTEHFPLTLESARPSHTSQYLCASSEGGSGANVLTFGAGSRLTVL.

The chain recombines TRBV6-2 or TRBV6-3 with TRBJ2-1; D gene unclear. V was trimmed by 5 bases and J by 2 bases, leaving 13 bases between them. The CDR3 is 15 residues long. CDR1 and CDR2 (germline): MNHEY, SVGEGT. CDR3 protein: CASSRLTITYNEQFF. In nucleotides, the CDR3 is TGTGCCAGCAGTCGGCTTACAATTACCTACAATGAGCAGTTCTTC.

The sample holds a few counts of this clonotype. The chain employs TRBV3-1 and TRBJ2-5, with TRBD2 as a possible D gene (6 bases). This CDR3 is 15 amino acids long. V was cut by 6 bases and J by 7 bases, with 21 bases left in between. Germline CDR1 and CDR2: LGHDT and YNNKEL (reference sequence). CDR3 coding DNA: TGTGCCAGCAGTCCTAACCCGAACCCCGGGGGGACCCAGTACTTC. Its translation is CASSPNPNPGGTQYF.

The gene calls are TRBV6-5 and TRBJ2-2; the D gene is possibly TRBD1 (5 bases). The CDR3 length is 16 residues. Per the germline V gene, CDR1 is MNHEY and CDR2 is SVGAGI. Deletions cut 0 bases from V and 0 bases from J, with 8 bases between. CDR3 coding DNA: TGTGCCAGCAGTTACTCGTGGGGCACGAACACCGGGGAGCTGTTTTTT. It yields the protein CASSYSWGTNTGELFF.

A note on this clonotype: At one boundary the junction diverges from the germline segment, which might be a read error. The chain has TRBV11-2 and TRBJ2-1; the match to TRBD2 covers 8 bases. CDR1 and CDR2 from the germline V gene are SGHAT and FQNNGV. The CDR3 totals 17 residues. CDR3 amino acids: CASSLEKAGAGYNEQFF. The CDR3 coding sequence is TGTGCCAGCAGCCTAGAGAAAGCGGGAGCGGGTTACAATGAGCAGTTCTTC.

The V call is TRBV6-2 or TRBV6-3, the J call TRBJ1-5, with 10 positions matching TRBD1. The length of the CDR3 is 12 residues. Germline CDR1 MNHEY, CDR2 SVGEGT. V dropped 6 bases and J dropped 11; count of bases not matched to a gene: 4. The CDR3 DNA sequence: TGTGCCAGCAGAGACAGGGGGCTGACCCAGCATTTT. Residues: CASRDRGLTQHF.

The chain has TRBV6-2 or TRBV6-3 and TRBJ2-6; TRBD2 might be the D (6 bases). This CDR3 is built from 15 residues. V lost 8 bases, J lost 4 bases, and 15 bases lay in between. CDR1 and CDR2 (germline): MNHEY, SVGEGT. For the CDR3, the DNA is TGTGCCAGCGGGGACTTCTTCAAGGGGGCCAACGTCCTGACTTTC. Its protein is CASGDFFKGANVLTF.

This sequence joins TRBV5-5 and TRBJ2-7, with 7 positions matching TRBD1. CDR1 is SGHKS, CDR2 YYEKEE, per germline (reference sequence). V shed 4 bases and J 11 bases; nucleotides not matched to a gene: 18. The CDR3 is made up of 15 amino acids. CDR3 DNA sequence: TGTGCCAGCAGCGATAGCCGGGACAGATCCTACGGGGAGTACTTC. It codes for CASSDSRDRSYGEYF. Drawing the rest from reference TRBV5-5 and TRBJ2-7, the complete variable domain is DAGVTQSPTHLIKTRGQQVTLRCSPISGHKSVSWYQQVLGQGPQFIFQYYEKEERGRGNFPDRFSARQFPNYSSELNVNALLLGDSALYLCASSDSRDRSYGEYFGPGTRLTVT.

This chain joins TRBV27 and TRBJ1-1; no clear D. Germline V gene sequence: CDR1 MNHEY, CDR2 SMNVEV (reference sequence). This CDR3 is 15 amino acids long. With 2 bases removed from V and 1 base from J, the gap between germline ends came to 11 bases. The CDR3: CASSLRAGTNTEAFF. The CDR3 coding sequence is TGTGCCAGCAGTTTACGTGCGGGAACGAACACTGAAGCTTTCTTT.